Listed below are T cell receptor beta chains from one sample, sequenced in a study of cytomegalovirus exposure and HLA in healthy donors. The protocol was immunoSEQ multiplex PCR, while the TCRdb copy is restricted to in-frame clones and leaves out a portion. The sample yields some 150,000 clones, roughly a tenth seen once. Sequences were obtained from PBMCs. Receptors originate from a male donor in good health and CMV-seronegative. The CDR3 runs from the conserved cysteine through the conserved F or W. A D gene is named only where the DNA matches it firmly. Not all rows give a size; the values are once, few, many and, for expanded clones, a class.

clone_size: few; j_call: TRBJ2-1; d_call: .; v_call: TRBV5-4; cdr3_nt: TGTGCCAGCAGCCAAACAGGGTATGAGCAGTTCTTC; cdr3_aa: CASSQTGYEQFF
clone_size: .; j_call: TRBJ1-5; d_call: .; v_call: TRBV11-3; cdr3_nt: TGTGCCAGCAGCCCGCGCCCTACAGGGAAAACAAGCAATCAGCCCCAGCATTTT; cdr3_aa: CASSPRPTGKTSNQPQHF
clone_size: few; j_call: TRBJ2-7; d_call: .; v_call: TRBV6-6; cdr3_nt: TGTGCCAGCAGTTACGAGGCAGGGAAGACCTACGAGCAGTACTTC; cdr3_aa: CASSYEAGKTYEQYF
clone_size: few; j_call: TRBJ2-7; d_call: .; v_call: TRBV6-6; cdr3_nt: TGTGCCAGCAGCGGACTCCGCCTCTCCTACGAGCAGTACTTC; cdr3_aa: CASSGLRLSYEQYF
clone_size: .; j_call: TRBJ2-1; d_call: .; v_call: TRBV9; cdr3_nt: TGTGCCAGCAGCGTAGGCGGGGACAGCCACAATGAGCAGTTCTTC; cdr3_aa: CASSVGGDSHNEQFF
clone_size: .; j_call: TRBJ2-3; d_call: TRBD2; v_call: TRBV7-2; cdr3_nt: TGTGCCAGCAGCGACCGGACTAGCATATTCACAGATACGCAGTATTTT; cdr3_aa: CASSDRTSIFTDTQYF
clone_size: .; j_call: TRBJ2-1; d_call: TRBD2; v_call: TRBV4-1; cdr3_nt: TGCGCCAGCAGCCAAGATAGGGGGAGCGGGAGCGAGCAGTTCTTC; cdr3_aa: CASSQDRGSGSEQFF
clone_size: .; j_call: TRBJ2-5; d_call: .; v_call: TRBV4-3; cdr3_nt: TGCGCCAGCAGCCAAGTTGTGTCGGGGGAGACCCAGTACTTC; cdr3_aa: CASSQVVSGETQYF
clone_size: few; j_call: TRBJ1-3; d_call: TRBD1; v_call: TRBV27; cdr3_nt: TGTGCCAGCAGTCAACTCGGGACAGGCTATTCTCCATACGGAAACACCATATATTTT; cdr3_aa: CASSQLGTGYSPYGNTIYF
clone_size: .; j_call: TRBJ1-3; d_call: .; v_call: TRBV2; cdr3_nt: TGTGCCAGCAGTGATAGGACTGGAGGAAACACCATATATTTT; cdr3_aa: CASSDRTGGNTIYF
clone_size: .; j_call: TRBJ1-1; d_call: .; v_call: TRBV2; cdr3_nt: TGTGCCAGCAGGTACCATGGGCTAACTGAAGCTTTCTTT; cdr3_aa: CASRYHGLTEAFF
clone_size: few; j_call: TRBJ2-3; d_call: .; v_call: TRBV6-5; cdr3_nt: TGTGCCAGCTACCAAACACCCTCAGTCCCAGATACGCAGTATTTT; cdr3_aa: CASYQTPSVPDTQYF
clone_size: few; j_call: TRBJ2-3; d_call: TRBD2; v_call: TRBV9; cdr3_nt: TGTGCCAGCAGCCGACTAGCGGGAGCGAGGGCAGATACGCAGTATTTT; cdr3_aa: CASSRLAGARADTQYF
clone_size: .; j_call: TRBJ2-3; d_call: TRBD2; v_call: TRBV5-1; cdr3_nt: TGCGCCAGCAGCGGGGTAGCGGGGGGCACAGATACGCAGTATTTT; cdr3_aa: CASSGVAGGTDTQYF
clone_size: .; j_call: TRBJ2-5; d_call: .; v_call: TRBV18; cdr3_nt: TGTGCCAGCTCACCTACGGCTAGAGCAGAGACCCAGTACTTC; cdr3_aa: CASSPTARAETQYF
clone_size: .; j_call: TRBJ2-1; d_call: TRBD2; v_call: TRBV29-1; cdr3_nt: TGCAGCGTTGTCCCCCTAGCGGGAGGGCCCTATGAGCAGTTCTTC; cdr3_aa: CSVVPLAGGPYEQFF
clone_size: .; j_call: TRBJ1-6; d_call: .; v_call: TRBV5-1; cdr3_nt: TGCGCCAGCAGCTTCCTCAGTAACAATTCACCCCTCCACTTT; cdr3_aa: CASSFLSNNSPLHF
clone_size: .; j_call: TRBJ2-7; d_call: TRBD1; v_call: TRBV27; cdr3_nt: TGTGCCAGCAGTCTACAGGGGGCCCCCTACGAGCAGTACTTC; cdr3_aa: CASSLQGAPYEQYF
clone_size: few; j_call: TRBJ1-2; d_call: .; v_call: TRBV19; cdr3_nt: TGTGCCAGTAGTATAGGACAGGCCTTTGACTATGGCTACACCTTC; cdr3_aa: CASSIGQAFDYGYTF
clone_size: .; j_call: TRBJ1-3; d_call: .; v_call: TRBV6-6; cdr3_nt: TGTGCCAGCAGTTACAGACAATCAGGAAACACCATATATTTT; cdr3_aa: CASSYRQSGNTIYF
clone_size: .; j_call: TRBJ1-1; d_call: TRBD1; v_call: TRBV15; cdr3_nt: TGTGCCACCAGCGGGGCAGGGGGCTTGAACACTGAAGCTTTCTTT; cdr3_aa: CATSGAGGLNTEAFF
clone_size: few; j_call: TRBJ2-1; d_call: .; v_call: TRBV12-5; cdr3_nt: TGTGCTAGTGGTTTGGCGTCAGGGTACAAGGAGTACAATGAGCAGTTCTTC; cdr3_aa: CASGLASGYKEYNEQFF
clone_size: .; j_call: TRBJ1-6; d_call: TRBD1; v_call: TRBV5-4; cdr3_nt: TGTGCCAGCAGCTCCCGGACAGGGGGCAGGAATTCACCCCTCCACTTT; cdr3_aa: CASSSRTGGRNSPLHF
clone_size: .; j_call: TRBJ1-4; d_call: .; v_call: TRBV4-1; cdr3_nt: TGCGCCAGCAGCCAACGTTCCTCGTCTAATGAAAAACTGTTTTTT; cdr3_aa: CASSQRSSSNEKLFF
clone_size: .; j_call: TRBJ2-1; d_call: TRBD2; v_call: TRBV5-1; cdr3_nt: TGCGCCAGCAGACCAGCGGGAGGTCCCTACAATGAGCAGTTCTTC; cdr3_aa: CASRPAGGPYNEQFF
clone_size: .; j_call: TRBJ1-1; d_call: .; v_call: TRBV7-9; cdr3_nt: TGTGCCAGCAGCCCGAGAGACACTGAAGCTTTCTTT; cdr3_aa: CASSPRDTEAFF
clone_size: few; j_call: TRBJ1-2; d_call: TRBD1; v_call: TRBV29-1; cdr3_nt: TGCAGCGTTACGGACAGGGCGACCTATGGCTACACCTTC; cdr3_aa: CSVTDRATYGYTF
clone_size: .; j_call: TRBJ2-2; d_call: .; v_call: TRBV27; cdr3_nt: TGTGCCAGCCGGAGGGCGGGGACCCCCGGGGAGCTGTTTTTT; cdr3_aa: CASRRAGTPGELFF
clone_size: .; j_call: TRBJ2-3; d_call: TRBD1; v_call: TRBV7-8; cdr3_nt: TGTGCCAGCAGCTTAGGCAGGGACAGGGTGCGAGATACGCAGTATTTT; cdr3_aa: CASSLGRDRVRDTQYF
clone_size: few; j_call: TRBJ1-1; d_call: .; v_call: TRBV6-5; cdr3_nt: TGTGCCAGCAGTTCGGGTGCCACTTATACTGAAGCTTTCTTT; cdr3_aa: CASSSGATYTEAFF
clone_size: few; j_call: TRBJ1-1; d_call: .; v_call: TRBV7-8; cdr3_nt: TGTGCCAGCAGCTTAGACAGAGAGAACACTGAAGCTTTCTTT; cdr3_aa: CASSLDRENTEAFF
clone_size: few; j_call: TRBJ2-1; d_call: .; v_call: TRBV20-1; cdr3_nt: TGCAGTGGGCGGGCCTACAATGAGCAGTTCTTC; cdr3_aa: CSGRAYNEQFF
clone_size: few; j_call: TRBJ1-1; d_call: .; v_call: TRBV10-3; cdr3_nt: TGTGCCATCAGATCGGAGGGTGGGTACACTGAAGCTTTCTTT; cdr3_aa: CAIRSEGGYTEAFF
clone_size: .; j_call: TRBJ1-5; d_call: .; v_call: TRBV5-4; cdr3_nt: TGTGCCAGCAGTCGCGACAGCCAGCCCCAGCATTTT; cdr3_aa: CASSRDSQPQHF
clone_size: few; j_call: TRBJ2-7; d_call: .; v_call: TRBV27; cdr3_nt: TGTGCCAGCAGTTTGGGACACTCCTACGAGCAGTACTTC; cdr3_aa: CASSLGHSYEQYF
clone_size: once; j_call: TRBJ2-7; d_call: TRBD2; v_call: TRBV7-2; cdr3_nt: TGTGCCAGCAGCCTGGGACTAGCGGGGACCACCTACGAGCAGTACTTC; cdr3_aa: CASSLGLAGTTYEQYF
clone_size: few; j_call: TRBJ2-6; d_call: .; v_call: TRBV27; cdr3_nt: TGTGCCAGCAGCTATGACAAGGCTGGGGCCAACGTCCTGACTTTC; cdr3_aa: CASSYDKAGANVLTF
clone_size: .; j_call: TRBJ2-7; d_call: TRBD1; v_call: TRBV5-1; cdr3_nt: TGCGCCAGCAGCCCAGGACAGGACCTAACCTACGAGCAGTACTTC; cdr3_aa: CASSPGQDLTYEQYF
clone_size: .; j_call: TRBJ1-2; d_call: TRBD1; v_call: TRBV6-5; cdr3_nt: TGTGCCAGCAGATGGACAGGGGATCGTGGCTATGGCTACACCTTC; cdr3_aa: CASRWTGDRGYGYTF
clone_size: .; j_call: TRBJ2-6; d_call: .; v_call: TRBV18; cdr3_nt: TGTGCCAGCTCACTAACCGGCATATCAGGGTCCTCTGGGGCCAACGTCCTGACTTTC; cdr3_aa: CASSLTGISGSSGANVLTF